This TCR beta chain came from a study of response to subunit inactivated influenza vaccine. General study findings and limits: Authors suggested few new T cells are recruited by each seasonal influenza vaccination.

A word on this clonotype: Its target is not known.

Trimming pared 6 bases from V and 1 base from J, leaving 16 bases between. The germline V gene encodes CDR1 SGHAT and CDR2 FQDESV (reference sequence). The length of the CDR3 is 16 residues. A single record per CDR3 protein comes from TCRdb applying MiXCR to the RT-PCR reads. This sample yields around 470,000 distinct CDR3 sequences, of which 6% to 9% are seen a single time; under 15% belongs to the top ten. The rearrangement joins TRBV11-1 to TRBJ2-1; tentatively, D is TRBD1 or TRBD2 (5 bases each). Sequencing used PBMCs from blood, obtained roughly 24 months after vaccination. The clonotype comes from a man aged 45-69 years who received an inactivated influenza vaccine. CDR3 sequence reads: CASSEHGAPSYNEQFF. CDR3 coding DNA: TGTGCCAGCAGTGAACACGGGGCTCCGTCCTACAATGAGCAGTTCTTC.